The 2 T cell receptor beta chains below all came from one sample that was sequenced in a study of identical twins. MiXCR was run by TCRdb on the 5' RACE reads, yielding one entry per CDR3 protein. The repertoire has about 220,000 distinct CDR3 sequences, 6.5% of them found once; the top ten carry roughly 14%. This sample was also put to use in a study of T cells expressing NK-cell markers.

Sequences were obtained from CD8+ T cells sorted from blood. These receptors originate from a woman younger than 30 in good health.

This clonotype was seen a handful of times. The V and J genes are TRBV2 and TRBJ1-4; 10 bases are shared with TRBD1. Looked up from germline, CDR1 is SNHLY and CDR2 is FYNNEI. J gave up 7 bases and V 7 bases, and 6 bases lay outside the gene matches. The CDR3 covers 14 residues. DNA for the CDR3: TGTGCCAGCACGGGGACAGGGGAAGGTGAAAAACTGTTTTTT. It encodes CASTGTGEGEKLFF.

This chain links TRBV12-3 or TRBV12-4 with TRBJ2-3; TRBD1 or TRBD2 may be the D gene (5 bases each). The CDR3 has 16 amino acids. Trimming removed 5 bases at V and 2 bases at J, with 17 bases between. As DNA, the CDR3 is TGTGCCAGCAGTCACACATTGGGGGTGGACACAGATACGCAGTATTTT. This sequence encodes CASSHTLGVDTDTQYF.